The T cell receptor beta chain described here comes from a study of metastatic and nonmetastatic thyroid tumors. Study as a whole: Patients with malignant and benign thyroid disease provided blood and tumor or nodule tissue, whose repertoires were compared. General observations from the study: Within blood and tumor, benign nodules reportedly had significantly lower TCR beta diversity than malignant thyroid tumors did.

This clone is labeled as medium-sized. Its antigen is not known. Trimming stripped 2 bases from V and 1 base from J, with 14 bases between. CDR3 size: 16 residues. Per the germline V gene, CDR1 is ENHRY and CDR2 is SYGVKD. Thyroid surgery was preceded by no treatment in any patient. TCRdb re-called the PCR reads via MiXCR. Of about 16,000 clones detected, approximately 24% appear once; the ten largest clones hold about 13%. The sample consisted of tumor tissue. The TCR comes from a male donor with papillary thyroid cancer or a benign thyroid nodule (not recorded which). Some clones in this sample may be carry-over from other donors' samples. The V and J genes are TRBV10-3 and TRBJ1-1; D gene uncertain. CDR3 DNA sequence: TGTGCCATCAGTGAGAGGGTATCGGAGGGGAACACTGAAGCTTTCTTT. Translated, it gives CAISERVSEGNTEAFF.